This is a list of T cell receptor beta chains from one sample in a study of T cells in Graves' hyperthyroidism and ophthalmopathy. TCRdb passed the multiplex PCR reads through MiXCR, listing each CDR3 protein once. The sample carries a few hundred thousand distinct CDR3 sequences, about 20% recorded once. Sequenced material: blood. The receptors come from a woman aged 45-60 years with Graves' hyperthyroidism. The CDR3 runs from the conserved cysteine through the conserved F or W. The D gene is left open where the match is weak. The size of a clone is reported for some rows only, either as once, few or many, or as a class for expanded clones.

J | size | D | V | DNA | CDR3
TRBJ1-1 | - | TRBD1 | TRBV2 | TGTGCCATCGACAGTGGGGGGAGAGACAGGGTAACTTTCTTT | CAIDSGGRDRVTFF
TRBJ2-3 | - | - | TRBV28 | TGTGCCAGCGGACCATCATTCGCAGATACGCAGTATTTT | CASGPSFADTQYF
TRBJ2-5 | many | - | TRBV2 | TGTGCCAGCAGTGAAGCGAGCCAGGCAGAGACCCAGTACTTC | CASSEASQAETQYF
TRBJ2-2 | - | - | TRBV27 | TGTGCCAGCAGTTTGAGCACTTACACCGGGGAGCTGTTTTTT | CASSLSTYTGELFF
TRBJ2-2 | few | TRBD1 | TRBV27 | TGTGCCAGCAGTTCAACAGGGGGCGGGTTCCTCGGGGAGCTGTTTTTT | CASSSTGGGFLGELFF
TRBJ1-2 | - | - | TRBV2 | TGTGCCAGCAGTAACCGACAGTTGGGCTACACCTTC | CASSNRQLGYTF
TRBJ2-1 | few | - | TRBV14 | TGTGCCAGCAGCCAAGCGAGGGTGGGGCACTGGCAGTTCTTC | CASSQARVGHWQFF
TRBJ2-5 | few | - | TRBV6-1 | TGTGCCAGCAGTTTCCAGGGGCACGAGACCCAGTACTTC | CASSFQGHETQYF
TRBJ2-5 | - | TRBD1 | TRBV11-3 | TGTGCCAGCAGCTTAGGTACAGGGGGCGCGGAGACCCAGTACTTC | CASSLGTGGAETQYF
TRBJ1-4 | - | TRBD1 | TRBV7-9 | TGTGCCAGCAGCTTAAATACAGGGGCCTATGAAAAACTGTTTTTT | CASSLNTGAYEKLFF
TRBJ2-3 | - | - | TRBV12-3/TRBV12-4 | TGTGCCAGCAGTCCAGACTTTCACGATACGCAGTATTTT | CASSPDFHDTQYF
TRBJ2-6 | - | TRBD1 | TRBV2 | TGTGCCCAGCGGTGGACAGGCCAACCGGGGGGGGCCAACGTCCTGACTTTC | CAQRWTGQPGGANVLTF
TRBJ2-3 | - | - | TRBV6-1 | TGTGCCAGCAGTTCATTACGGGAACCAGATACGCAGTATTTT | CASSSLREPDTQYF
TRBJ2-1 | many | TRBD2 | TRBV5-1 | TGCGCCAGCAGCTTCTCGCTAGCGGGAAACAATGAGCAGTTCTTC | CASSFSLAGNNEQFF
TRBJ2-3 | - | TRBD2 | TRBV2 | TGTGCCAGCACCACTAGCGGGAGATTAGATACGCAGTATTTT | CASTTSGRLDTQYF
TRBJ1-1 | many | - | TRBV5-1 | TGCGCCAGCAGCTTGGAGGTAGCCAACACTGAAGCTTTCTTT | CASSLEVANTEAFF
TRBJ2-1 | few | - | TRBV28 | TGTGCCAGCGGGACTTTCCCTAGCTCCTACAATGAGCAGTTCTTC | CASGTFPSSYNEQFF
TRBJ1-1 | many | - | TRBV18 | TGTGCCAGCTCATCCACGGAGGACACTGAAGCTTTCTTT | CASSSTEDTEAFF
TRBJ2-7 | few | TRBD2 | TRBV9 | TGTGCCAGCAGTGAAAAGGGGACTAGCGGGAGCACCTACGAGCAGTACTTC | CASSEKGTSGSTYEQYF
TRBJ2-3 | - | - | TRBV5-1 | TGCGCCAGCAGCTTGGGACCAAACACAGATACGCAGTATTTT | CASSLGPNTDTQYF
TRBJ1-5 | many | - | TRBV30 | TGTGCCTGGAATACCGAATGGGATCAGCCCCAGCATTTT | CAWNTEWDQPQHF
TRBJ1-1 | few | TRBD1 | TRBV20-1 | TGCAGTGCTAGGGGGGGACAGGGGACGCCTGAAGCTTTCTTT | CSARGGQGTPEAFF
TRBJ2-1 | - | - | TRBV20-1 | TGCAGTGCGGGGGATTCTCGGCAGGTATACAATGAGCAGTTCTTC | CSAGDSRQVYNEQFF
TRBJ2-1 | many | TRBD1 | TRBV11-2 | TGTGCCAGCCAAACAGGGGGGTCCTACAATGAGCAGTTCTTC | CASQTGGSYNEQFF
TRBJ2-3 | - | - | TRBV6-1 | TGTGCCAGCAGTGAGCCGTACGGGCGGAGGAGCACAGATACGCAGTATTTT | CASSEPYGRRSTDTQYF
TRBJ1-1 | - | - | TRBV5-4 | TGTGCCAGCAGCCCACAGACAGGCCTCTCGAACACTGAAGCTTTCTTT | CASSPQTGLSNTEAFF
TRBJ2-5 | many | - | TRBV3-1 | TGTGCCAGCAGCCCCGGGAGAGGAAGAGAGACCCAGTACTTC | CASSPGRGRETQYF
TRBJ2-2 | - | - | TRBV20-1 | TGCAGTGCTTGGGGGAGCAGGAACACCGGGGAGCTGTTTTTT | CSAWGSRNTGELFF
TRBJ1-1 | - | - | TRBV20-1 | TGCAGTGCTGGGCGGGATATGAACACTGAAGCTTTCTTT | CSAGRDMNTEAFF
TRBJ2-7 | many | - | TRBV6-1 | TGTGCCAGCAGTGAAGTAGGGATTGGGGAATTCGACTACGAGCAGTACTTC | CASSEVGIGEFDYEQYF
TRBJ2-1 | - | TRBD2 | TRBV19 | TGTGCCAGTAGTATAGTGGTTGGCGGGACTACCCACAATGAGCAGTTCTTC | CASSIVVGGTTHNEQFF
TRBJ2-1 | - | TRBD1 | TRBV11-2 | TGTGCCAGCAGCTCCCCCGGGACAGGGGGCAGTGAGCAGTTCTTC | CASSSPGTGGSEQFF
TRBJ2-4 | - | TRBD2 | TRBV27 | TGTGCCAGCAGCCAGAAGGGGGGCGCGGGAGGTAGGGACATTCAGTACTTC | CASSQKGGAGGRDIQYF
TRBJ2-5 | many | - | TRBV6-1 | TGTGCCAGCAGTGAGTTCAGGAGTAAAGAGACCCAGTACTTC | CASSEFRSKETQYF
TRBJ1-6 | many | - | TRBV12-3/TRBV12-4 | TGTGCCAGCAAAAAACAGGGTGTTGATAATTCACCCCTCCACTTT | CASKKQGVDNSPLHF
TRBJ1-6 | few | TRBD1 | TRBV27 | TGTGCCAGCAGCCGGGACAGGACGAATTCACCCCTCCACTTT | CASSRDRTNSPLHF
TRBJ2-6 | - | - | TRBV20-1 | TGCAGTGCTAGGTCACCCCTCTCTGGGGCCAACGTCCTGACTTTC | CSARSPLSGANVLTF
TRBJ2-3 | many | - | TRBV29-1 | TGCAGCGTCCGTTGGAGTAGCACAGATACGCAGTATTTT | CSVRWSSTDTQYF
TRBJ2-2 | - | - | TRBV7-9 | TGTGCCAGCAGCTTAGATGGACCGAACACCGGGGAGCTGTTTTTT | CASSLDGPNTGELFF
TRBJ1-2 | - | - | TRBV10-3 | TGTGCCATCAACACAGGTTACTATGGCTACACCTTC | CAINTGYYGYTF
TRBJ2-3 | many | - | TRBV28 | TGTGCCACCGCCGGGGATACGCAGTATTTT | CATAGDTQYF